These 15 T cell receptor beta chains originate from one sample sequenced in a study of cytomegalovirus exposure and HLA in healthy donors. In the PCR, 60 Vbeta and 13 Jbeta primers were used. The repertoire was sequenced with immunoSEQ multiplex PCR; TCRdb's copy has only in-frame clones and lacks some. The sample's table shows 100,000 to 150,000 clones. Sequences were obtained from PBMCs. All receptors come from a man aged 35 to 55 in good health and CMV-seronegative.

The CDR3 region is CASRAGLGGSYTF. The CDR3 bases are TGTGCCAGCAGGGCTGGGTTGGGAGGTAGCTACACCTTC. The chain carries TRBV6-5 and TRBJ1-2; unclear D gene. Germline CDR1 reads MNHEY; CDR2 reads SVGAGI. The CDR3 runs 13 residues. Deletions cut 6 bases from V and 9 bases from J, with 17 bases between.

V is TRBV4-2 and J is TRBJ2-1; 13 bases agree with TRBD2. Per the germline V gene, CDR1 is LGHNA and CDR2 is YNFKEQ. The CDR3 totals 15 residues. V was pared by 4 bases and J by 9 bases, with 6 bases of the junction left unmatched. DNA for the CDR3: TGTGCCAGCAGCCGAGGACTAGCGGGAGTGGGTGAGCAGTTCTTC. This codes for CASSRGLAGVGEQFF.

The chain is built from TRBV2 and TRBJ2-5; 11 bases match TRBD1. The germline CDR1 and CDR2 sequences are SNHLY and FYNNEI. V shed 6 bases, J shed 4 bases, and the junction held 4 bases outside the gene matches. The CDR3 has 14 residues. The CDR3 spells CASRRDRGAETQYF. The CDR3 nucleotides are TGTGCCAGCAGGAGGGACAGGGGGGCAGAGACCCAGTACTTC.

In DNA, the CDR3 is TGTGCCGGCCGCAGGGATTTAAACACTGAAGCTTTCTTT. It yields the protein CAGRRDLNTEAFF. The V call is TRBV5-4, the J call TRBJ1-1; D may be TRBD1 (5 bases). Germline CDR1 SGHNT, CDR2 YYREEE (reference sequence). V was pared by 10 bases and J by 2 bases, with 15 bases between. The CDR3 spans 13 residues.

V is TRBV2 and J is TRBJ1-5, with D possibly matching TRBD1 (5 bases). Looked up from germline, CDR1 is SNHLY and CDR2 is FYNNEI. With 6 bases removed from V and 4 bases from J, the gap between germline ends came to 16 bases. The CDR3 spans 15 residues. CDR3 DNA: TGTGCCAGCAGAGGGGATCGGGCAGGGAATCAGCCCCAGCATTTT. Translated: CASRGDRAGNQPQHF.

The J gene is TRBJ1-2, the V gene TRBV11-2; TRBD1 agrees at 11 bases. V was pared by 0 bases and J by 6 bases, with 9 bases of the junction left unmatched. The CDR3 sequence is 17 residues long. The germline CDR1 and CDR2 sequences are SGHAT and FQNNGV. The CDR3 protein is CASSLDRGGQGANGYTF. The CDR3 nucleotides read TGTGCCAGCAGCTTAGATCGCGGAGGACAGGGGGCCAATGGCTACACCTTC.

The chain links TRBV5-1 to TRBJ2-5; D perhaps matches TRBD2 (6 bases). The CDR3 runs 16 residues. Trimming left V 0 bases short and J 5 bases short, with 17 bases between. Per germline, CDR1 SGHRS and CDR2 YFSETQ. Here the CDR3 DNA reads TGCGCCAGCAGCTTGGGCCCAGAACTAGCTGCCGAGACCCAGTACTTC. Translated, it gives CASSLGPELAAETQYF.

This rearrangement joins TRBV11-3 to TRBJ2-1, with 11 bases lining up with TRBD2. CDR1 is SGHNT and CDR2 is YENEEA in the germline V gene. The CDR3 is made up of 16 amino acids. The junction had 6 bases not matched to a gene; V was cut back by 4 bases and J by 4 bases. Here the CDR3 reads CASSSYSGRAYNEQFF. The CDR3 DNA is TGTGCCAGCAGCTCCTATAGCGGGAGGGCTTACAATGAGCAGTTCTTC.

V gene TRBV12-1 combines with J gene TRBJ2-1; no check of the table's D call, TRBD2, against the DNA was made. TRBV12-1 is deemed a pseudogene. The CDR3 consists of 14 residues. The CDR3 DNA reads TGTGCCAGCAGCTTTGTTGGACGGCTAGCGGAGCAGTTCTTC. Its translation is CASSFVGRLAEQFF.

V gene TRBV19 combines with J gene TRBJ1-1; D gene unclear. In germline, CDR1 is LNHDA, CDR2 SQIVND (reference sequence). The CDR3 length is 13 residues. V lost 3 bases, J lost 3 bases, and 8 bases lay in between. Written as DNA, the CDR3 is TGTGCCAGTAGTATTCGGCGGGACACTGAAGCTTTCTTT. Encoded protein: CASSIRRDTEAFF.

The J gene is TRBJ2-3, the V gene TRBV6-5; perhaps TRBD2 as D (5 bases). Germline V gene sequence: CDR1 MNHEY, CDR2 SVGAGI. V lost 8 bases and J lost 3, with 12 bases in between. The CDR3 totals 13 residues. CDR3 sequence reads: CASQLDGTDTQYF. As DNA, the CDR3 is TGTGCCAGCCAACTAGATGGAACAGATACGCAGTATTTT.

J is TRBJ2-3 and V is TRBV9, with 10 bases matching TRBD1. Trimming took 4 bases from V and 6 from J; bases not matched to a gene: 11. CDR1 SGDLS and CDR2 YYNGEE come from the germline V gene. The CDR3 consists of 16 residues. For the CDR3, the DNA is TGTGCCAGCAGCCCGACAGGGGGCGCTTTCGGGGATACGCAGTATTTT. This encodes CASSPTGGAFGDTQYF.

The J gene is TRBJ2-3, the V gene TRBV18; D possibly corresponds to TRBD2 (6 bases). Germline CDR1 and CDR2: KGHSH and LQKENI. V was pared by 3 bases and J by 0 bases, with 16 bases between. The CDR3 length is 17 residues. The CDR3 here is CASSPPLGEVSTDTQYF. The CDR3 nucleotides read TGTGCCAGCTCACCCCCCCTGGGGGAGGTTAGCACAGATACGCAGTATTTT.

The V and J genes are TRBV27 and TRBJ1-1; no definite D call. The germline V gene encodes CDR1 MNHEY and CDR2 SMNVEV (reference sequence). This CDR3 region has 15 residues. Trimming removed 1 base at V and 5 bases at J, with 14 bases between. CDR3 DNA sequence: TGTGCCAGCAGTTTATTTGGGTTGCGGGGAACTGAAGCTTTCTTT. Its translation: CASSLFGLRGTEAFF.

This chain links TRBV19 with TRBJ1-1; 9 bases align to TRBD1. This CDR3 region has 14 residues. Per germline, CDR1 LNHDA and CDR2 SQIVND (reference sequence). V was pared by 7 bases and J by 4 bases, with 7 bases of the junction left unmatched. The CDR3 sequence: CASTSQGAATEAFF. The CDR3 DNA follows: TGTGCCAGTACCTCACAGGGGGCGGCCACTGAAGCTTTCTTT.